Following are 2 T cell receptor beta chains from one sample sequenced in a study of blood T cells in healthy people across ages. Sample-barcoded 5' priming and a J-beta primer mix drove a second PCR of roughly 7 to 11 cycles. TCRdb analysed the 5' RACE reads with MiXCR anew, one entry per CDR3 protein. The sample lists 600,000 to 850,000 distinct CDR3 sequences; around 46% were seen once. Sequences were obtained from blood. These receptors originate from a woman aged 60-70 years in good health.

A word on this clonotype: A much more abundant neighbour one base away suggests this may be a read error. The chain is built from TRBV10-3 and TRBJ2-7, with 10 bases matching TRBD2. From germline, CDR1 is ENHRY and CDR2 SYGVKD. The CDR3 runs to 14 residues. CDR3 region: CAISEPSGSYKQYF. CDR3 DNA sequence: TGTGCCATCAGTGAACCTAGCGGGAGCTACAAGCAGTACTTC.

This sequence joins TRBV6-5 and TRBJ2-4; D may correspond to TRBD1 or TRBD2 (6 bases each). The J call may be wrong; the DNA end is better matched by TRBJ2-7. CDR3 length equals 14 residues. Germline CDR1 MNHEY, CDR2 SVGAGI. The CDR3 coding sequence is TGTGCCAGCAGGCCCCGAGGGGGGATAAACGAGCAGTACTTC. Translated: CASRPRGGINEQYF.